The present T cell receptor (beta chain) was sequenced within a study of T cell responses to AZD1222 COVID-19 vaccine. Study-wide findings and caveats: Increases in Spike-specific TCR breadth and depth were seen after two AZD1222 doses. Only after the peak T cell response were repertoires sampled. The reported proportion of spike-specific TCRs targeting unmutated variant regions was nearly half.

Data came from immunoSEQ multiplex PCR; TCRdb stores just in-frame clones and leaves some out. Counted here are under 200,000 clones, about 90% occurring once; the ten biggest clones make up 1.3%. On this clone: Antigen: not known.

The material sequenced was peripheral blood, taken 28 days after the second AZD1222 dose. This TCR derives from an adult who received the AZD1222 COVID-19 vaccine.

The CDR3 loop is CASSPYVQGGERTDYEQYF. CDR3 nucleotide sequence: TGTGCCAGCAGCCCTTACGTACAGGGGGGGGAACGTACTGATTACGAGCAGTACTTC. The V and J genes are TRBV5-5 and TRBJ2-7; perhaps TRBD1 as D (8 bases). V was trimmed by 4 bases and J by 4 bases, leaving 30 bases between them. The length of the CDR3 is 19 residues. CDR1 is SGHKS and CDR2 is YYEKEE in the germline V gene (reference sequence).